The 10 T cell receptor beta chains reported below all come from one sample, sequenced in a study of OX40 agonist ivuxolimab in advanced cancers. The protocol was immunoSEQ multiplex PCR, while the TCRdb copy is restricted to in-frame clones and leaves out a portion. The table includes 36,000 or so clones, around 90% detected once. This specimen consisted of CD4+ or CD8+ T cells sorted from blood, obtained in a trial of the OX40 agonist ivuxolimab. All receptors derive from an adult with an advanced solid tumor such as melanoma, head and neck, liver or kidney cancer.

The chain links TRBV28 to TRBJ2-5; no firm D call. Trimming removed 8 bases from V and 5 bases from J, with 12 bases in between. Germline-derived CDR1 and CDR2 are MDHEN and SYDVKM. This CDR3 contains 12 residues. CDR3 region: CASGTLWETQYF. CDR3 nucleotides: TGTGCCAGCGGCACCTTGTGGGAGACCCAGTACTTC. Full variable domain (missing parts from reference TRBV28 and TRBJ2-5): DVKVTQSSRYLVKRTGEKVFLECVQDMDHENMFWYRQDPGLGLRLIYFSYDVKMKEKGDIPEGYSVSREKKERFSLILESASTNQTSMYLCASGTLWETQYFGPGTRLLVL.

V and J are TRBV4-2 and TRBJ2-5; 12 bases are shared with TRBD2. The V and J ends lost 2 bases and 4 bases, in that order; junction bases with no gene match: 2. Germline values: CDR1 LGHNA, CDR2 YNFKEQ. The CDR3 has 15 amino acids. The CDR3 DNA reads TGTGCCAGCAGCCAACCTAGCGGGGGGGCAGAGACCCAGTACTTC. This translates into CASSQPSGGAETQYF.

The rearrangement joins TRBV6-5 to TRBJ1-2; D remains ambiguous. This CDR3 comprises 14 residues. CDR1 MNHEY and CDR2 SVGAGI come from the germline V gene. Trimming stripped 4 bases from V and 0 bases from J, with 9 bases between. The CDR3 region has the DNA TGTGCCAGCAGTTTCCGGGATCCTAACTATGGCTACACCTTC. Amino acid sequence: CASSFRDPNYGYTF.

The CDR3, as DNA: TGTGCCAGCAGTCGACAGATTAACTATGGCTACACCTTC. Translating it yields CASSRQINYGYTF. The rearrangement joins TRBV6-5 to TRBJ1-2; D perhaps matches TRBD1 (5 bases). V lost 5 bases to trimming and J lost 1 base, with 8 bases between them. Looked up from germline, CDR1 is MNHEY and CDR2 is SVGAGI. This CDR3 contains 13 residues.

The chain carries TRBV28 and TRBJ1-2, with D possibly matching TRBD1 (6 bases). The CDR3 spans 15 residues. The V gene lost 6 bases and the J gene lost 10 bases, with 24 bases spanning the gap. Per germline, CDR1 MDHEN and CDR2 SYDVKM. The CDR3: CASRPKMARGVHYTF. In nucleotides, the CDR3 is TGTGCCAGCAGACCCAAAATGGCCAGGGGTGTTCACTACACCTTC.

V is TRBV12-5 and J is TRBJ2-1, with D perhaps TRBD1 (6 bases). This CDR3 is 16 amino acids long. V was pared by 5 bases and J by 0 bases, with 14 bases between. The germline gives CDR1 LGHNT, CDR2 FRNRAP. The CDR3 spells CASGPDSLLSYNEQFF. The CDR3 region has the DNA TGTGCTAGTGGTCCGGACAGCCTCCTCTCCTACAATGAGCAGTTCTTC.

V and J are TRBV27 and TRBJ2-1; possibly TRBD1 for D (6 bases). The germline V gene encodes CDR1 MNHEY and CDR2 SMNVEV (reference sequence). The ends were cut back, 4 bases at V and 3 bases at J, with 28 bases in the middle. This CDR3 has 20 residues. The CDR3 DNA is TGTGCCAGCAGTTCACAGACAGGTGGGACGGCTGTTTCTCTCTACAATGAGCAGTTCTTC. Translation gives CASSSQTGGTAVSLYNEQFF.

This chain's CDR3 is CASSPTPGQSPYEQYF. The CDR3 nucleotides read TGCGCCAGCAGCCCTACCCCCGGACAGAGTCCCTACGAGCAGTACTTC. The chain couples TRBV5-1 to TRBJ2-7; the D gene is possibly TRBD1 (6 bases). This CDR3 has 16 residues. Deletions cut 4 bases from V and 2 bases from J, with 19 bases between. In germline, CDR1 is SGHRS, CDR2 YFSETQ.

The chain recombines TRBV5-6 with TRBJ2-3; 7 nucleotides match TRBD2. Germline values: CDR1 SGHDT, CDR2 YYEEEE. The CDR3 spans 15 residues. V lost 1 base, J lost 2 bases, and 4 bases stayed unmatched. CDR3 bases: TGTGCCAGCAGCTTGACGGGGGGTCCCACAGATACGCAGTATTTT. Translating it yields CASSLTGGPTDTQYF.

V gene TRBV4-1 combines with J gene TRBJ1-5, with D perhaps TRBD1 (6 bases). Per the germline V gene, CDR1 is MGHRA and CDR2 is YSYEKL. Deletions cut 0 bases from V and 5 bases from J, with 11 bases between. This CDR3 has 15 residues. CDR3 region: CASSQEEQGHQPQHF. The CDR3 DNA is TGCGCCAGCAGCCAAGAGGAACAGGGCCATCAGCCCCAGCATTTT.